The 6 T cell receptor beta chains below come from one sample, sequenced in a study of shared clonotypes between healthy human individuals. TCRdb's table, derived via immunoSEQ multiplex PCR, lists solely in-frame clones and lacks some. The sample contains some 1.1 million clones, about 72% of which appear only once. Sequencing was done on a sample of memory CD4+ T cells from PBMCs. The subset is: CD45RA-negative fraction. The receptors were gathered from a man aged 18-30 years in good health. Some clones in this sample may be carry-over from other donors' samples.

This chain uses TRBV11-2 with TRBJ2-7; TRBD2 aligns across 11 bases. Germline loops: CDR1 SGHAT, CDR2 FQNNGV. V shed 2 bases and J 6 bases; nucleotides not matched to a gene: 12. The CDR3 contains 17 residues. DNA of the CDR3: TGTGCCAGCAGCTTATTTTTGGCAACTAGCGGGAGTGGCGAGCAGTACTTC. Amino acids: CASSLFLATSGSGEQYF.

CDR3 sequence reads: CASSQDQGLVEQYF. The DNA of the CDR3 is TGCGCCAGCAGCCAAGATCAGGGATTGGTAGAGCAGTACTTC. V usage is TRBV4-1 and J usage is TRBJ2-7; possibly TRBD1 for D (5 bases). CDR3 length: 14 amino acids. The V end was cut by 0 bases, the J end by 7 bases, with 13 bases between. Germline loops: CDR1 MGHRA, CDR2 YSYEKL.

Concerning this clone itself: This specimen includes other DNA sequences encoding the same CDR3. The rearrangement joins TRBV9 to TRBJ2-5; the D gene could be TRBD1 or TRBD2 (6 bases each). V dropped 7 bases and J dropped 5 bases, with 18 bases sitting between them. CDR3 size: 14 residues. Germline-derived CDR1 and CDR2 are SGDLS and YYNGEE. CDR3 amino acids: CASSPPGARETQYF. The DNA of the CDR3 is TGTGCCAGCTCCCCTCCGGGGGCGAGGGAGACCCAGTACTTC.

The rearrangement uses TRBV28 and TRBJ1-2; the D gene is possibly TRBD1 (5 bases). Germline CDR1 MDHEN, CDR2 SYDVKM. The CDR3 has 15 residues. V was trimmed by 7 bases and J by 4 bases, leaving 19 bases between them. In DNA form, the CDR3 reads TGTGCCAGCACCCCGGGGGACCTGGTCTTCTATGGCTACACCTTC. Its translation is CASTPGDLVFYGYTF.

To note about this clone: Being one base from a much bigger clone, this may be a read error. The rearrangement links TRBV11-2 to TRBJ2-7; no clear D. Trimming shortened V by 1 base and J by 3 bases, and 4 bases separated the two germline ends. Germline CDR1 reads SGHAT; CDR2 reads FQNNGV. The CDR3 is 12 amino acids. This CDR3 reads CASSLGLYEQYF. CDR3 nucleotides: TGTGCCAGCAGCTTAGGGCTCTACGAGCAGTACTTC.

This CDR3 is CASSQGTGLLNIQYF. The CDR3 nucleotides read TGTGCCAGCAGCCAAGGCACAGGGTTGTTAAACATTCAGTACTTC. The V and J genes are TRBV14 and TRBJ2-4; D might be TRBD1 (6 bases). Germline CDR1 SGHDN, CDR2 FVKESK. Trimming left V 1 base short and J 6 bases short, with 13 bases between. This CDR3 has 15 residues.